This paragraph covers one TCR beta chain sequence. As yet, its antigen is unknown. The data were taken from a study of CD8+ T cells in alopecia areata. Overall study results and limits: Scalp clonality and expanded CD8+ clones among the top 100 fell significantly with tofacitinib.

This sample's treatment: oral pan-JAK inhibitor, 5-10 mg twice daily. Individuals with alopecia areata gave both lesional scalp punch biopsies and peripheral blood for collection. Sorting of PBMCs yielded the CD4+ and CD8+ T cells. The CDR3 runs 13 residues. V trimming: 4 bases; J trimming: 2 bases; junction bases outside the gene matches: 3. Germline CDR1 SQVTM, CDR2 ANQGSEA. cDNA prepared by RNA extraction and subsequent reverse transcription served as the template for sequencing. Using immunoSEQ multiplex PCR, the repertoire was profiled, and TCRdb retains in-frame clones only, with some absent. The sample has about 200,000 clones, approximately 56% seen once.

The V gene is TRBV29-1, the J gene TRBJ2-5; TRBD1 aligns across 8 bases. This sequence originates from a human donor with alopecia areata. This specimen consisted of CD4+ T cells sorted from blood, obtained at week 4, from a patient treated with tofacitinib. This CDR3 is CSVGGTGQETQYF. The CDR3 nucleotides are TGCAGCGTTGGGGGGACAGGTCAAGAGACCCAGTACTTC.